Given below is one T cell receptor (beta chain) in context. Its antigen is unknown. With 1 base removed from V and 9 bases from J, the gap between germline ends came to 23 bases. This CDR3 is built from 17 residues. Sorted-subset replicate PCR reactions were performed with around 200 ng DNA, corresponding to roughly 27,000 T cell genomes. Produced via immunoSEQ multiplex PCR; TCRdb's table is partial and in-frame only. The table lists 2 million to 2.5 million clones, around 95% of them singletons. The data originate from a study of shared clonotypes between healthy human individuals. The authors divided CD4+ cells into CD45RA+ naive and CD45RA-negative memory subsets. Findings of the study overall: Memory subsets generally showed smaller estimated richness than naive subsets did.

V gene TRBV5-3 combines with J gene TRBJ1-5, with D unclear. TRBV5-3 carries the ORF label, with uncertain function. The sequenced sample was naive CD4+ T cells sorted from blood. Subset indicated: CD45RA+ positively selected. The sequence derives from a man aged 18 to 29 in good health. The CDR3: CARSLWGMARVIWPQHF. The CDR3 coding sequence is TGTGCCAGAAGCTTGTGGGGAATGGCCCGGGTCATATGGCCCCAGCATTTT.